This T cell receptor (beta chain) was sequenced during a study of shared clonotypes between healthy human individuals. The germline gives CDR1 SGDLS, CDR2 YYNGEE. V gave up 0 bases and J gave up 6 bases, with 15 bases separating them. CDR3 length equals 15 residues. Clones were sequenced by immunoSEQ multiplex PCR, and TCRdb holds only the in-frame ones, with some missing. This sample has roughly 1,500,000 clones, with approximately 98.5% found just once. The TCR comes from a man aged 25 to 40 in good health. The V and J genes are TRBV9 and TRBJ1-1; D might be TRBD1 (5 bases). Sequenced sample: naive CD4+ T cells sorted from blood. As to subset: CD45RA+ positively selected. The CDR3 loop is CASSVGGSQIAEAFF. For the CDR3, the DNA is TGTGCCAGCAGCGTAGGGGGCAGCCAAATAGCTGAAGCTTTCTTT. Filled out from reference TRBV9 and TRBJ1-1, the complete variable domain reads DSGVTQTPKHLITATGQRVTLRCSPRSGDLSVYWYQQSLDQGLQFLIQYYNGEERAKGNILERFSAQQFPDLHSELNLSSLELGDSALYFCASSVGGSQIAEAFFGQGTRLTVV.